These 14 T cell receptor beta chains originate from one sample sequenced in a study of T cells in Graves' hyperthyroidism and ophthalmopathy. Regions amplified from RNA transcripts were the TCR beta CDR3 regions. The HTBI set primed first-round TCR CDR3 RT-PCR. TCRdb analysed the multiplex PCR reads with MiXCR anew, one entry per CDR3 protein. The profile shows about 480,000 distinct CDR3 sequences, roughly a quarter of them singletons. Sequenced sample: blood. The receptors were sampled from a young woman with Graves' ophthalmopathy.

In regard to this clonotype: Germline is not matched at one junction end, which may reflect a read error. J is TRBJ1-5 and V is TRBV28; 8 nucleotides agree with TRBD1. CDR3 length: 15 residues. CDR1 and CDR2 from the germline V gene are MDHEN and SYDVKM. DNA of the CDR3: TGCGCCAGCGGCCATGACAGGGGAGGGAATCAGCCCCAGCATTTT. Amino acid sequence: CASGHDRGGNQPQHF. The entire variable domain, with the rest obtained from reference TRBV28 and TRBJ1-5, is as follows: DVKVTQSSRYLVKRTGEKVFLECVQDMDHENMFWYRQDPGLGLRLIYFSYDVKMKEKGDIPEGYSVSREKKERFSLILESASTNQTSMYLCASGHDRGGNQPQHFGDGTRLSIL.

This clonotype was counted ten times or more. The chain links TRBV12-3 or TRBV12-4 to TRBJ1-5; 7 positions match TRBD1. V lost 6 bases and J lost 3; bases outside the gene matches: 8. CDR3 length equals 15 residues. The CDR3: CASSAQGVNNQPQHF. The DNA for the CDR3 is TGTGCCAGCAGCGCGCAGGGGGTGAACAATCAGCCCCAGCATTTT.

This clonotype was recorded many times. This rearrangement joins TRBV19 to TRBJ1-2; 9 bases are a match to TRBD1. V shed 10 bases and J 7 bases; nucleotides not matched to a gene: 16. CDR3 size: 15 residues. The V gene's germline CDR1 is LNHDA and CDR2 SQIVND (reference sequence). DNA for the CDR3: TGTGCCACCCGGACAGGGGCGGAATATCTGGGTGGCTACACCTTC. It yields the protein CATRTGAEYLGGYTF.

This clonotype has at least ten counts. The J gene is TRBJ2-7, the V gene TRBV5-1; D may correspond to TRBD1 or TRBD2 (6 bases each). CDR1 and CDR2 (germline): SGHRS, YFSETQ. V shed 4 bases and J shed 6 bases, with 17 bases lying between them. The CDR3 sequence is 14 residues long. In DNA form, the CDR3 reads TGCGCCAGCAGCCGGGGGCCGGGTAAGGTCGAGCAGTACTTC. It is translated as CASSRGPGKVEQYF.

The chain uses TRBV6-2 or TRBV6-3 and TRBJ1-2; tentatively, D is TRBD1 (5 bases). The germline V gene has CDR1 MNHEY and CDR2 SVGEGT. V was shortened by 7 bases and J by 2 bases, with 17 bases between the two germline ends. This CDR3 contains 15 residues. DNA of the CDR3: TGTGCCAGCACAAGATCCCCCACAGGAAACTATGGCTACACCTTC. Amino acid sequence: CASTRSPTGNYGYTF.

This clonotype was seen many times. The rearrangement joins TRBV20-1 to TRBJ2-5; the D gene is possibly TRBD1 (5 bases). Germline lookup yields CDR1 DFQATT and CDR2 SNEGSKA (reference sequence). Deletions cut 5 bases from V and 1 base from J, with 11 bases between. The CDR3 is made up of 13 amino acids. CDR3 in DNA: TGCAGTGCTCCCGACAGCCTCCAAGAGACCCAGTACTTC. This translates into CSAPDSLQETQYF.

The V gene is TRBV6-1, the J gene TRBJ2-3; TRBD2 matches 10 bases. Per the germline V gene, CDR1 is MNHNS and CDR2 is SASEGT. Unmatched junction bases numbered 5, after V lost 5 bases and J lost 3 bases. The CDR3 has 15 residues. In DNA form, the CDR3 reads TGTGCCAGCAGTCGTAGCGGGGGGACAACAGATACGCAGTATTTT. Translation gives CASSRSGGTTDTQYF.

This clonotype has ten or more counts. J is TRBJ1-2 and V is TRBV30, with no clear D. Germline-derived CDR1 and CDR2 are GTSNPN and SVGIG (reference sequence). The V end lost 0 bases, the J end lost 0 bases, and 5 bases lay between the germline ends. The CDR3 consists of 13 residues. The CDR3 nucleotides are TGTGCCTGGAGTGTACCGGCTAACTATGGCTACACCTTC. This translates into CAWSVPANYGYTF.

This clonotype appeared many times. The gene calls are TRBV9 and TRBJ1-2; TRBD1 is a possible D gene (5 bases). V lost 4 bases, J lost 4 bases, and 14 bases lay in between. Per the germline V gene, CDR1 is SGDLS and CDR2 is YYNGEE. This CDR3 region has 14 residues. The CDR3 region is CASSPRDGSYGYTF. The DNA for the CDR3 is TGTGCCAGCAGCCCAAGGGACGGATCCTATGGCTACACCTTC. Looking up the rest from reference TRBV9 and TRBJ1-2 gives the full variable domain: DSGVTQTPKHLITATGQRVTLRCSPRSGDLSVYWYQQSLDQGLQFLIQYYNGEERAKGNILERFSAQQFPDLHSELNLSSLELGDSALYFCASSPRDGSYGYTFGSGTRLTVV.

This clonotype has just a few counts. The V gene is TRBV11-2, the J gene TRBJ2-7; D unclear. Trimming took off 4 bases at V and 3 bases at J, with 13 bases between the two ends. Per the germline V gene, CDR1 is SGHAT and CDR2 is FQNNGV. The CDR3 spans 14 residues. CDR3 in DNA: TGTGCCAGCAGCTCACAACCGTTGAGCTACGAGCAGTACTTC. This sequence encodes CASSSQPLSYEQYF.

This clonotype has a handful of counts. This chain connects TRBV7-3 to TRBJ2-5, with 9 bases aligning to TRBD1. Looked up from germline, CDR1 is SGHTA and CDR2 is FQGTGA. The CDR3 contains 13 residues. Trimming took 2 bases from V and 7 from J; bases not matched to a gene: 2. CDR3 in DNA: TGTGCCAGCAGCTTAGGACAGGGGTCGACCCAGTACTTC. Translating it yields CASSLGQGSTQYF.

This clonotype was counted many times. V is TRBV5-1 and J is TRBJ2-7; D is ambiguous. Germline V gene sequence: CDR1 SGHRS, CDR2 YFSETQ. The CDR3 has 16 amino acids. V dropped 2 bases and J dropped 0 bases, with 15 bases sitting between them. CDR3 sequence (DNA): TGCGCCAGCAGCTTCGACCCCAGCAAAAGCTCCTACGAGCAGTACTTC. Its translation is CASSFDPSKSSYEQYF.

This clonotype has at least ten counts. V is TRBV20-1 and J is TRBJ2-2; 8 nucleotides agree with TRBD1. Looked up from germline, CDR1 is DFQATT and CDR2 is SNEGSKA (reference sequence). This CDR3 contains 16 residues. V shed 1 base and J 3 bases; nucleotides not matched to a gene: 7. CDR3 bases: TGCAGTGCTAGAGTAGTGGGACAGGAGTACACCGGGGAGCTGTTTTTT. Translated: CSARVVGQEYTGELFF.

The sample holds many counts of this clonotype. DNA of the CDR3: TGTGCCAGCAGTTTCGACAGGAGTAACTATGGCTACACCTTC. It is translated as CASSFDRSNYGYTF. V and J are TRBV12-3 or TRBV12-4 and TRBJ1-2; maybe TRBD1 (6 bases). This CDR3 is built from 14 residues. V dropped 3 bases and J dropped 1 base, with 9 bases sitting between them.